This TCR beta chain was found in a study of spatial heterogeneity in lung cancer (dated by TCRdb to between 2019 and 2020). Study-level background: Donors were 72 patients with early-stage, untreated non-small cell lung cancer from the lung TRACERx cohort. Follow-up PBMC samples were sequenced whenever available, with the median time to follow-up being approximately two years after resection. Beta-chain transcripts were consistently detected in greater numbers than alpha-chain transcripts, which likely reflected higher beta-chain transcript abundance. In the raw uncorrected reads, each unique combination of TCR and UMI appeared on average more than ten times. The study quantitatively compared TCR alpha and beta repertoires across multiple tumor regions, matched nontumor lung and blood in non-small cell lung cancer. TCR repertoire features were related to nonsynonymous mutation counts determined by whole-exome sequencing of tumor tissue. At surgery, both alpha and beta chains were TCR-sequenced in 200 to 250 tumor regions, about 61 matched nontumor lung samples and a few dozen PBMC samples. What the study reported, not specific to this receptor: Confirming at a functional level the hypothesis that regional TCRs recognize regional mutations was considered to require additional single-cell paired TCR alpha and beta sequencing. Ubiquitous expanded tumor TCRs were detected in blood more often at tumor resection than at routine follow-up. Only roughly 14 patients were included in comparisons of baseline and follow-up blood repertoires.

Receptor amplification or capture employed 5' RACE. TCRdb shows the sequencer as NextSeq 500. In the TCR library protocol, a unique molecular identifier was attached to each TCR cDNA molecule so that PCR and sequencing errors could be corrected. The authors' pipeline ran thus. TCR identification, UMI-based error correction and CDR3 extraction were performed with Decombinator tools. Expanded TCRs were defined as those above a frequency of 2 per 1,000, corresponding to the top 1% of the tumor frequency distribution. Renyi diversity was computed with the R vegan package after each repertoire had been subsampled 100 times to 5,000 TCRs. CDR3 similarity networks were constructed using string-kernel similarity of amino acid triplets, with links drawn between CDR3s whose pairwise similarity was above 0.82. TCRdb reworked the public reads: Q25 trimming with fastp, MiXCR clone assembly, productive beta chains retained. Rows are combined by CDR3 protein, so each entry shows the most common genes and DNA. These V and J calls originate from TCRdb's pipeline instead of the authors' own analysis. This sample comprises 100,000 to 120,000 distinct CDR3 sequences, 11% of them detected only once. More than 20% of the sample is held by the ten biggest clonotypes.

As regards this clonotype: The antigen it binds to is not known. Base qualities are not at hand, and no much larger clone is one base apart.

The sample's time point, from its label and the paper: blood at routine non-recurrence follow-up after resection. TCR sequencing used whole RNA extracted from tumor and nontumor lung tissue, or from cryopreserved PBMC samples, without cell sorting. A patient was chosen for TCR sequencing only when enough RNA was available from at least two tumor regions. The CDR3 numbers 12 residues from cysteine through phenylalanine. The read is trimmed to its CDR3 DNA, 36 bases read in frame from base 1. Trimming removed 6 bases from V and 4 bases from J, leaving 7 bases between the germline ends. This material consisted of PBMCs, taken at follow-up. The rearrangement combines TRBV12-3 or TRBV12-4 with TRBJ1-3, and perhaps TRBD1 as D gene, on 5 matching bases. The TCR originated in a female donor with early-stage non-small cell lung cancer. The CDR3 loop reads CASRRQGNTIYF. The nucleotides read TGTGCCAGCAGACGACAGGGAAACACCATATATTTT.